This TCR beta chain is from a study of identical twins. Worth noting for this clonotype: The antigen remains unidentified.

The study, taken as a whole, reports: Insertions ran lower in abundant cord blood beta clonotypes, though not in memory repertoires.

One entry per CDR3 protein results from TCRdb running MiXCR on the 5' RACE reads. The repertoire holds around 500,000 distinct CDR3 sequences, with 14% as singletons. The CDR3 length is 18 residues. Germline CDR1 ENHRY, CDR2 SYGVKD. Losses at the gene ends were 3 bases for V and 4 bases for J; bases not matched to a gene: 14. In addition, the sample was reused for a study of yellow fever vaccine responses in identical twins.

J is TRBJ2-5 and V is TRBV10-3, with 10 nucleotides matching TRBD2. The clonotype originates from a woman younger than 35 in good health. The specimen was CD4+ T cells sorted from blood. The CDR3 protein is CAISDLAGETLGRETQYF. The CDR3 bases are TGTGCCATCAGTGATCTAGCGGGAGAAACCCTGGGTAGAGAGACCCAGTACTTC.